The source of this TCR beta chain is a study of blood T cells in healthy people across ages. Extracted total RNA amounted to at least 6 micrograms for each sample. The sample holds a few counts of this clonotype. No antigen is known for it. Sample-barcoded 5' priming and a J-beta primer mix drove a second PCR of roughly 7 to 11 cycles. From the 5' RACE reads, TCRdb called clonotypes with MiXCR, one entry per CDR3 protein. Among around 1.5 million distinct CDR3 sequences, 40% to 50% were seen once, and the ten largest hold approximately 7.9%. Overall study findings and caveats: Aged donors had fewer naive CD4+ cells and lower diversity than long-lived donors.

The source of this sequence is a woman aged 18-30 years in good health. Sample: blood.

In DNA form, the CDR3 reads TGTGCCAGCAGTTTAAGGGGTGCAAGGGATGGCTACACCTTC. Its protein product is CASSLRGARDGYTF. This sequence joins TRBV27 and TRBJ1-2; the D gene is possibly TRBD1 (5 bases). Germline V gives CDR1 MNHEY, CDR2 SMNVEV (reference sequence). Trimming pared 2 bases from V and 6 bases from J, leaving 13 bases between. CDR3 size: 14 residues.